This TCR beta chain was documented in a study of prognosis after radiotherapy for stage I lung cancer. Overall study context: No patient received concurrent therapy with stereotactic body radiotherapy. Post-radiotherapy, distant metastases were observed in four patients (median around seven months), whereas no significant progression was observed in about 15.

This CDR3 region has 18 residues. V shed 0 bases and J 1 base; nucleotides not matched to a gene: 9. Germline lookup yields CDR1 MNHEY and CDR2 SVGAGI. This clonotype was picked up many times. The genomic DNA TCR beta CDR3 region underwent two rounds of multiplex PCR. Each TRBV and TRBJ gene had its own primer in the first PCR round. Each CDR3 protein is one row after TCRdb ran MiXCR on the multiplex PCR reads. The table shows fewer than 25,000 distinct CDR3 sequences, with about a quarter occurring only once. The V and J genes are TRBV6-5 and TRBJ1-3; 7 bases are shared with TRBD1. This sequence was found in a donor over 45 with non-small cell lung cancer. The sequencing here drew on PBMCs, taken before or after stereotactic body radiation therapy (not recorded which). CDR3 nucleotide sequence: TGTGCCAGCAGTTACTCGGGACAGCCCCAAGGGTCTGGAAACACCATATATTTT. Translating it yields CASSYSGQPQGSGNTIYF.